This is a list of T cell receptor beta chains from one sample in a study of T cell responses to AZD1222 COVID-19 vaccine. TCRdb's copy holds only in-frame clones and misses some; the assay was immunoSEQ multiplex PCR. Here the sample spans around 120,000 clones, more than 85% being singletons. Sequenced material: peripheral blood, taken on day 0 of AZD1222 vaccination. The origin of the receptors is an adult in good health. CDR3s include the opening cysteine and the closing phenylalanine or tryptophan. D genes are given only for firm matches. Some rows mark clone size as missing; the rest say once, few, many or name a class of expanded clone.

clone_size j_call v_call d_call cdr3_nt cdr3_aa
many TRBJ2-1 TRBV6-5 . TGTGCCAGCAGTTACTCGACAGCTCGCTCCTACAATGAGCAGTTCTTC CASSYSTARSYNEQFF
. TRBJ1-4 TRBV4-1 TRBD1 TGCGCCAGCAGCCACCAAGGCGCGGGGCCGGGGGACAGCTGGGCAACTAATGAAAAACTGTTTTTT CASSHQGAGPGDSWATNEKLFF
few TRBJ2-7 TRBV25-1 . TGTGCCAGCAGTGAACCAGCGATCTACGAGCAGTACTTC CASSEPAIYEQYF
. TRBJ2-7 TRBV7-3 . TGTGCCAGCAGCTTGGTCGGTGGGGGCGATGAGCAGTACTTC CASSLVGGGDEQYF
. TRBJ2-7 TRBV29-1 TRBD1 TGCAGCGTTGAGACAGGGCCCTACGAGCAGTACTTC CSVETGPYEQYF
. TRBJ1-5 TRBV5-5 . TGTGCCAGCAGCCCGGGACCGTATAGCAATCAGCCCCAGCATTTT CASSPGPYSNQPQHF
. TRBJ1-4 TRBV7-2 . TGTGCCAGCAGCTTAGATTCAACAGAAAAACTGTTTTTT CASSLDSTEKLFF
once TRBJ2-3 TRBV6-5 . TGTGCCAGCAGCCTAGACAGTTACGGTACGCAGTATTTT CASSLDSYGTQYF
. TRBJ1-3 TRBV5-1 . TGCGCCAGCAGCTTAACCGGGACCCTCGACGGAAACACCATATATTTT CASSLTGTLDGNTIYF
. TRBJ2-7 TRBV25-1 . TGTGCCAGCAGTGAAGGGGGAACCTACGAGCAGTACTTC CASSEGGTYEQYF
. TRBJ1-3 TRBV6-6 . TGTGCCAGCAGTCTCACTCAGGTCTCTGGAAACACCATATATTTT CASSLTQVSGNTIYF
. TRBJ2-7 TRBV5-1 TRBD2 TGCGCCAGCAGCTTGGAGGTAGTAGCGGGAGACAACGCGGGCGAGCAGTACTTC CASSLEVVAGDNAGEQYF
. TRBJ2-7 TRBV7-9 . TGTGCCAGCAGCTATGGGAAAAGAATCTACGAGCAGTACTTC CASSYGKRIYEQYF
. TRBJ2-7 TRBV4-1 . TGCGCCAGCAGCCAAGAGGTCCAGGGGACTTACGAGCAGTACTTC CASSQEVQGTYEQYF
. TRBJ2-3 TRBV5-1 . TGCGCCAGCAGCGGCTCCGGGACAGGGTACGGGAGGGCTAGCACAGATACGCAGTATTTT CASSGSGTGYGRASTDTQYF
. TRBJ1-1 TRBV30 . TGTGCCTGGAGTGTTGGTATGAACACTGAAGCTTTCTTT CAWSVGMNTEAFF
. TRBJ1-5 TRBV2 . TGTGCCAGCAGATCAGAGCAGCCCCAGCATTTT CASRSEQPQHF
. TRBJ2-4 TRBV2 . TGTGCCAGCACCGAAGGGTCCCAGGCCAAAAACATTCAGTACTTC CASTEGSQAKNIQYF
once TRBJ1-5 TRBV5-1 . TGCGCCAGCAGCTTGGTGACAGACGTTCGTCGGCCCCAGCATTTT CASSLVTDVRRPQHF
. TRBJ1-2 TRBV27 . TGTGCCAGCAGTTGGGCCCGCGGTAACTATGGCTACACCTTC CASSWARGNYGYTF
. TRBJ1-2 TRBV3-1/TRBV3-2 . TGTGCCAGCAGTCTCTCCGGACAGAGCTATGGCTACACCTTC CASSLSGQSYGYTF
. TRBJ2-7 TRBV3-1/TRBV3-2 TRBD1 TGTGCCAGCAGCCAAGAGGAGGGGACAGGGCCCGCCGAGCAGTACTTC CASSQEEGTGPAEQYF
. TRBJ2-2 TRBV30 TRBD1 TGTGCCTGGGGACAGGGGGCCGGGGAGCTGTTTTTT CAWGQGAGELFF
. TRBJ2-2 TRBV30 . TGTGCCTGGAGGGGCTTAGTCGGGGAGCTGTTTTTT CAWRGLVGELFF
. TRBJ1-1 TRBV7-9 . TGTGCCAGCAGCTTAGCGGACAGGAACACTGAAGCTTTCTTT CASSLADRNTEAFF
. TRBJ2-1 TRBV5-5 . TGTGCCAGCAGCTTGGCCGTAAGGGGTTCTGGGGGTGAGCAGTTCTTC CASSLAVRGSGGEQFF
. TRBJ2-7 TRBV13 TRBD2 TGTGCCAGCAGCTCCAGACTAGCGGGAGCCTACGAGCAGTACTTC CASSSRLAGAYEQYF
. TRBJ1-1 TRBV7-2 . TGTGCCAGCAGCTTGGCCAGCGGGTGGAACACTGAAGCTTTCTTT CASSLASGWNTEAFF
. TRBJ1-1 TRBV14 . TGTGCCAGCAGCCGGACCAGGTGGAACACTGAAGCTTTCTTT CASSRTRWNTEAFF
. TRBJ2-7 TRBV10-1 TRBD1 TGCGCCAGCAGACAAGACAGGGTAGGGGATACCTACGAGCAGTACTTC CASRQDRVGDTYEQYF
once TRBJ1-2 TRBV12-3/TRBV12-4 . TGTGCCAGCAGTTTACAGGGTGGTGTTACCTTC CASSLQGGVTF
. TRBJ2-3 TRBV9 TRBD1 TGTGCCAGCAGCGCGGGACAGAACACAGATACGCAGTATTTT CASSAGQNTDTQYF
. TRBJ2-3 TRBV19 . TGTGCCAGTAGTCGGGGCCGCCCTTCGGATACGCAGTATTTT CASSRGRPSDTQYF
once TRBJ2-7 TRBV19 TRBD2 TGTGCCAGTAGTACGACGGGGGGGTACGAGCAGTACTTC CASSTTGGYEQYF
. TRBJ1-1 TRBV30 . TGTGCCTGGAGTTTGAGCACTGAAGCTTTCTTT CAWSLSTEAFF
. TRBJ2-1 TRBV13 . TGTGCCAGCAGCCTGGGCAAGTCAACCTACAATGAGCAGTTCTTC CASSLGKSTYNEQFF
once TRBJ2-5 TRBV18 . TGTGCCAGCTCACCACCGTCCGGACAAGAGACCCAGTACTTC CASSPPSGQETQYF
. TRBJ1-2 TRBV7-8 . TGTGCCAGCAGCTTTATCGGAGCTTGGGAGCACTCCGGCTACACCTTC CASSFIGAWEHSGYTF
. TRBJ2-1 TRBV27 . TGTGCCAGCAGTTTGGTGTCCTACAATGAGCAGTTCTTC CASSLVSYNEQFF
. TRBJ2-1 TRBV6-5 . TGTGCCAGCAGTTCCCCCATAGGAACCCCCTACAATGAGCAGTTCTTC CASSSPIGTPYNEQFF
. TRBJ1-2 TRBV5-1 . TGCGCCAGTAACCTCGGGGGGGTGGATGGCTACACCTTC CASNLGGVDGYTF
. TRBJ2-3 TRBV19 TRBD1 TGTGCCAGTACCCTTGGACAGGGGTGGGATACGCAGTATTTT CASTLGQGWDTQYF
. TRBJ2-3 TRBV3-1/TRBV3-2 TRBD2 TGTGCCAGCAGCCAATCGGGACTAGCGCGCACAGATACGCAGTATTTT CASSQSGLARTDTQYF
. TRBJ2-2 TRBV9 TRBD2 TGTGCCAGCAGCCCCCGGACTAGCGGGGGGAACGGGGAGCTGTTTTTT CASSPRTSGGNGELFF
. TRBJ2-1 TRBV27 . TGTGCCAGCAGTCACAGCCCCGTAGGTGAGCAGTTCTTC CASSHSPVGEQFF
once TRBJ2-2 TRBV12-5 . TGTGCTAGTGGGAATTCCGGGGAGCTGTTTTTT CASGNSGELFF
once TRBJ1-2 TRBV7-9 TRBD1 TGTGCCAGCAGCTTAGTGGCTTTTGGTCGCGGGACAGGAACCTATGGCTACACCTTC CASSLVAFGRGTGTYGYTF
. TRBJ1-5 TRBV24-1 TRBD1 TGTGCCACCTTCCCCGGGACAGATTTTAGCAATCAGCCCCAGCATTTT CATFPGTDFSNQPQHF
. TRBJ2-7 TRBV5-1 . TGCGCCAGCAGCTTGGACGGCTACGAGCAGTACTTC CASSLDGYEQYF